The present TCR beta chain was sequenced within a study of blood T cell repertoires in COVID-19. This clone was seen only a few times. Assay: immunoSEQ multiplex PCR; the TCRdb copy retains only in-frame clones and omits some. There are around 300,000 clones in the sample; around 92% occur only once, and less than 9.5% lies in the top ten. Trimming removed 0 bases from V and 3 bases from J; junction bases left unmatched: 3. From germline, CDR1 is SGHRS and CDR2 YFSETQ. The CDR3 totals 15 residues. The V call is TRBV5-1, the J call TRBJ2-1; TRBD2 aligns across 7 bases. Input material: PBMCs or T cells enriched from blood (not recorded which). This clonotype was obtained from a woman aged 25 to 39 who had recovered from COVID-19. The CDR3 DNA is TGCGCCAGCAGCTTGGGTGTAGCGGGCTACAATGAGCAGTTCTTC. Its protein product is CASSLGVAGYNEQFF.